The source of this T cell receptor (beta chain) is a study of control samples from healthy donors and cancer patients. TCRdb's copy holds only in-frame clones and misses some; the assay was immunoSEQ multiplex PCR. The sample shows 80,000 to 100,000 clones, roughly 88% of them seen only once. Germline V gene lookup returns CDR1 KGHDR and CDR2 SFDVKD. This CDR3 spans 16 amino acids. J lost 5 bases, V lost 4 bases, and 10 bases had no gene match. The TCR originated in a man between 25 and 39 years old in good health. Input material: blood. This chain uses TRBV24-1 with TRBJ2-5; 9 nucleotides match TRBD2. Here the CDR3 DNA reads TGTGCCACCAGTGACTCAGGACTAGCGATCCGGGAGACCCAGTACTTC. Protein sequence: CATSDSGLAIRETQYF.